This T cell receptor (beta chain) derives from a study of shared clonotypes between healthy human individuals. Study results and caveats: Sampling was confined to blood; repertoires within tissues likely differ.

CDR1 and CDR2 (germline): SGHRS, YFSETQ. CDR3 length: 16 amino acids. Trimming took 4 bases from V and 2 from J; bases not matched to a gene: 12. In the case of this clone: Antigen: not known.

The table came from immunoSEQ multiplex PCR; TCRdb's copy has only in-frame clones and leaves some out. Of 1 million to 1.3 million clones in the sample, about 84% were seen once. The sample consisted of memory CD4+ T cells from PBMCs. Described subset: CD45RA-negative fraction. V is TRBV5-1 and J is TRBJ2-7; the match to TRBD1 covers 7 bases. The receptor comes from a man younger than 35 in good health. Some clones in this sample may be carry-over from other donors' samples. The CDR3 loop reads CASSLGWGTETYEQYF. CDR3 sequence (DNA): TGCGCCAGCAGCCTGGGCTGGGGGACAGAGACCTACGAGCAGTACTTC.